The source of this T cell receptor beta chain is a study of radiotherapy plus CTLA-4 blockade in lung cancer. Profiled with immunoSEQ multiplex PCR; TCRdb holds only in-frame clones, not every one. Among some 80,000 clones listed, approximately 80% were seen once. As regards this clone: As yet, its antigen is unknown.

The study's findings and limits: Early blood T cell clone changes and increased post-radiation serum interferon-beta were reportedly the strongest response predictors.

The CDR3 spans 15 residues. V lost 4 bases and J lost 8, with 17 bases in between. Per the germline V gene, CDR1 is SGHVS and CDR2 is FNYEAQ. The genes are TRBV7-6 and TRBJ1-4; D may be TRBD1 (6 bases). The sample here was peripheral blood, taken from a patient treated with radiotherapy plus ipilimumab. The sequence was obtained from a human donor with non-small cell lung cancer who had stable disease on radiotherapy plus ipilimumab. CDR3 amino acids: CASSSPGGLREKLFF. CDR3 DNA sequence: TGTGCCAGCAGCTCCCCGGGGGGGCTGCGGGAAAAACTGTTTTTT.